The T cell receptor beta chain described here comes from a study of shared clonotypes between healthy human individuals. Study overall: Every donor yielded three CD4 naive, three CD4 memory, two CD8 naive and one CD8 memory plate.

CD45RO-negative, CCR7-positively selected cells formed the naive CD8 fraction, excluding terminally differentiated effector memory CD45RA+ cells. Some clones are missing from TCRdb's copy, which holds only in-frame ones; the method was immunoSEQ multiplex PCR. The sample shows some 2.1 million clones, 90% to 95% of them seen only once. CDR3 length equals 15 residues. The germline CDR1 and CDR2 sequences are SNHLY and FYNNEI. The trim removed 4 bases at V and 2 bases at J, leaving 6 bases unmatched. V and J are TRBV2 and TRBJ2-3; 7 bases are a match to TRBD1. This TCR derives from a man younger than 35 in good health. Some clones in this sample may be carry-over from other donors' samples. The sequenced sample was naive CD8+ T cells from PBMCs. This CDR3 is CASSGGTVNTDTQYF. CDR3 bases: TGTGCCAGCAGTGGGGGGACAGTTAACACAGATACGCAGTATTTT.